What follows describes a single TCR beta chain. Its antigen is currently not known. One base away there is no much larger clone; base qualities are not given. There are 15 amino acids in the CDR3, from cysteine to phenylalanine inclusive. The read is trimmed to its CDR3 DNA, 45 bases read in frame from base 1. Sequences MDHEN (CDR1) and SYDVKM (CDR2) are obtained from the germline V gene. V trim: 6 bases; J trim: 0 bases; unmatched bases: 4. One collaborating source in Seattle enrolled patients during active infection and followed them longitudinally through the course of disease. Each collaborating institution followed its own protocols to collect whole blood in K2EDTA tubes. Collaborator samples were shipped for TCRbeta analysis as frozen whole blood, isolated PBMCs, or DNA extracted from either sample type. The source of the sample is a study of blood T cell repertoires in COVID-19 (TCRdb year 2020). For the wider study: Samples covering the acute and convalescent phases of COVID-19 were provided by collaborators in the United States, Italy and Spain. Where available, HLA class I and class II types were taken from metadata supplied by the sample provider and were not determined by assay-based typing. The prospective study material was composed of cDNA or gDNA derived from T cells, B-cell-depleted T cells, or PBMCs. The samples were drawn from the first 160 participants of the ongoing ImmuneRACE study and from 1,254 subjects provided by 6 global collaborators. The dataset comprised deeply sampled blood TCRbeta repertoires from subjects exposed to, actively infected with, or recovered from COVID-19. A de-identified subject ID, COVID-19 status, age in years and sex were almost always included in the sample metadata. The repertoires were released in a freely available public database meant as a resource for research on the immune response to SARS-CoV-2.

The immunoSEQ Assay, a bias-controlled multiplex PCR, was used to amplify TCRbeta CDR3 regions from genomic DNA. In the authors' own workflow: The number of nucleated cells in each sample was estimated from the amplification of reference gene primers within the assay. Sequence reads were collapsed and filtered to measure the absolute abundance of every unique TCRbeta CDR3 rearrangement. For each sample, productive Simpson clonality was calculated by taking the square root of Simpson's diversity index across productive rearrangements. TCRdb limited this immuneACCESS table to in-frame rearrangements with V and J called. A share of clones is missing; checked studies link under half to unresolved V genes, and the rest is unexplained. That table is the source of V, J and clone size, and D and trimming were worked out from the DNA. The sample data list about 96,000 clones, and over 85% of these were observed just once. Of the sample, around 4% is held by the ten largest clones.

Overall study outcomes, separate from this receptor: How much clinical and demographic metadata was included differed by source and by participant, and the metadata was provided uncurated.

This sequence was found in a human donor with COVID-19, enrolled during active disease. The donor label of this sample is uncertain. The sequence links TRBV28 to TRBJ1-4; 7 of the junction bases match TRBD1. The sequencing sample was made of peripheral blood. The CDR3 sequence is CASSLTGATNEKLFF. The bases read TGTGCCAGCAGCCTTACAGGGGCAACTAATGAAAAACTGTTTTTT.